This T cell receptor beta chain is drawn from a study of CD8 T cells in Susac syndrome. Study context: When blood was drawn, the patients with Susac syndrome were therapy-naive, on corticosteroids, or on intravenous immunoglobulin alone.

cDNA came from about 0.5 to 1 ug RNA primed by random hexamers. The authors amplified TCR beta CDR3 across 54 Vbeta and 13 Jbeta using immunoSEQ multiplex PCR. A single record per CDR3 protein comes from TCRdb applying MiXCR to the immunoSEQ multiplex PCR reads. The sample records 84,000 or so distinct CDR3 sequences, more than 85% being singletons. Concerning this clonotype: At one boundary the junction diverges from the germline segment, which might be a read error.

The CDR3 has 15 amino acids. Looked up from germline, CDR1 is SGHRS and CDR2 is YFSETQ. Input material: CD8+ T cells from PBMCs. The chain employs TRBV5-1 and TRBJ2-1; 15 nucleotides agree with TRBD2. This clonotype was sampled from a human donor with Susac syndrome. CDR3 protein: CASTLGTSGRHEQFF. Here the CDR3 DNA reads TGCGCCAGCACCTTGGGGACTAGCGGGAGGCATGAGCAGTTCTTC.